The text below deals with one T cell receptor (beta chain). Germline V gene lookup returns CDR1 MNHNY and CDR2 SVGAGI (reference sequence). The CDR3 consists of 15 residues. V was cut by 4 bases and J by 5 bases, with 14 bases left in between. Seattle participants joined during active infection and were tracked over time. This sample was included in a study of blood T cell repertoires in COVID-19. Study context: Acute-phase and convalescent COVID-19 samples originated in the United States, Italy and Spain. PBMCs, B-cell-depleted T cells, or T cells were the source of the cDNA or gDNA that made up the material.

In the original processing: Amplifying reference gene primers gave estimates of nucleated cell counts. Clones were sequenced by immunoSEQ multiplex PCR, and TCRdb holds only the in-frame ones, with some missing. V and J calls and clone size come straight from that table; D and trimming were deduced from the DNA. The repertoire holds 250,000 to 400,000 clones, around 88% seen once, with approximately 1.8% in the top ten. V gene TRBV6-6 combines with J gene TRBJ1-4; TRBD1 is a possible D gene (6 bases). Specimen: peripheral blood. The origin of this receptor is a woman between 25 and 40 years old with COVID-19, enrolled during active disease. CDR3 nucleotides: TGTGCCAGCAGTTGGGGTCCAGGGACAAATGAAAAACTGTTTTTT. This encodes CASSWGPGTNEKLFF.